The text below deals with one T cell receptor (beta chain). Its antigen is not yet known. Relative to the germline gene, one junction end is altered; a read error may explain this. Genomic DNA was used as template for profiling of TCR beta VDJ combinations and CDR3 sequences. An Illumina HiSeq 2000 was the platform used for TCR repertoire sequencing. As for the original processing: TRBV/TRBJ rearrangement plots, CDR3 size and DJ length profiles, and Simpson's diversity index were used to evaluate the repertoires. The immunodominant clone was defined as the most abundant DNA sequence in deep sequencing data. CDR3 amino acid sequences were checked for sharing between subjects and were compared against published repertoires and the VDJdb database. The public reads were reanalyzed by TCRdb: fastp trimming at Q25, MiXCR alignment, in-frame beta chains only. Identical CDR3 protein sequences are pooled into one entry, listed with their most common genes and DNA. The V and J calls follow TCRdb's processing rather than the paper's. The sample yields a few hundred thousand distinct CDR3 sequences; roughly 33% were counted once. The top ten clonotypes cover around 1.1% of the sample.

The data belong to a study of CD8+CD57+ T cells in acquired aplastic anemia (dated by TCRdb to the late 2010s). Study-wide context: DNA extracted from sorted CD4+ and CD8+ cells had a mean of roughly 3.4 ug, with a range of about 0.2 to 30 ug. For healthy donor samples, the average read count was about 9.9 million for CD4+ cells and 11 million to 14 million for CD8+ cells. Results and caveats for the whole study, not just this receptor: CD8+ Simpson's diversity did not differ significantly between patients and healthy controls (P=0.060). Approximately 27 CD8+ CDR3 sequences were found in both patients and controls but appeared to be highly expressed in patients and within the immunodominant clones of the patients.

TCR repertoires of sorted CD4+ and CD8+ blood T cells from severe aplastic anemia patients and healthy subjects were deep-sequenced in the study. Ficoll-Paque density gradient centrifugation was used to isolate peripheral blood mononuclear cells. Before DNA extraction, CD4+ and CD8+ T cells were sorted with FACS or magnetic beads. Its CDR3 holds 15 amino acids, cysteine through phenylalanine. The DNA shown is the 45-base CDR3, in frame from base 1. Sequences LNHNV (CDR1) and YYDKDF (CDR2) are obtained from the germline V gene (reference sequence). The sample was sorted CD4+, CD8+, or CD8+CD57+ T cells (not recorded which) from PBMCs. This TCR was sampled from a human donor in good health, serving as a control. The chain joins TRBV15 to TRBJ1-2; no confident D gene assignment can be made. The CDR3 reads as follows: CATRRGKGLTSGYTF. The nucleotide sequence is TGTGCCACCAGGAGAGGGAAGGGCTTGACGAGTGGCTACACCTTC. The full variable domain, completed from the reference TRBV15 and TRBJ1-2 proteins outside the CDR3, reads DAMVIQNPRYQVTQFGKPVTLSCSQTLNHNVMYWYQQKSSQAPKLLFHYYDKDFNNEADTPDNFQSRRPNTSFCFLDIRSPGLGDTAMYLCATRRGKGLTSGYTFGSGTRLTVV.